A selection of T cell receptor beta chains follows, all from one sample in a study of blood T cell repertoires in COVID-19. Clones were read by immunoSEQ multiplex PCR, and TCRdb kept only the in-frame ones, dropping some. This table holds fewer than 85,000 clones, roughly 89% found once. Sequences were obtained from peripheral blood. The receptors derive from a human donor in a cohort sampled during active COVID-19. The CDR3 runs from the conserved cysteine through the conserved F or W. A D gene is named only where the DNA matches it firmly. A row's size may be missing; if present it is once, few, many or a size class.

d_gene | j_gene | v_gene | abundance | CDR3nt | CDR3aa
TRBD1 | TRBJ1-5 | TRBV19 | . | TGTGCCAGTAGTACACAGGGGGGCAATCAGCCCCAGCATTTT | CASSTQGGNQPQHF
. | TRBJ2-7 | TRBV7-6 | . | TGTGCCAGCAGCTCGGAACCACAGGGCTACGAGCAGTACTTC | CASSSEPQGYEQYF
. | TRBJ1-2 | TRBV27 | few | TGTGCCAGCAGTTTAGCTGGTCGGTCTTATGGCTACACCTTC | CASSLAGRSYGYTF
TRBD2 | TRBJ2-1 | TRBV3-1/TRBV3-2 | . | TGTGCCAGCAGCCAAATGGGACTAGCGGGAGATGAGCAGTTCTTC | CASSQMGLAGDEQFF
TRBD1 | TRBJ1-4 | TRBV10-2 | once | TGCGCCAGCACCACAGGGGGTCAAGGAGAGAAACTGTTTTTT | CASTTGGQGEKLFF
. | TRBJ1-6 | TRBV12-3/TRBV12-4 | . | TGTGCCAGCAGCCTACGCGGCCCACCCCTCCACTTT | CASSLRGPPLHF
. | TRBJ2-1 | TRBV27 | once | TGTGCCAGCAGTTTATCGTGGCAGGGGTACAATGAGCAGTTCTTC | CASSLSWQGYNEQFF
. | TRBJ1-2 | TRBV7-3 | . | TGTGCCAGCAGCCCGACCGGGACGGGGGACTATGGCTACACCTTC | CASSPTGTGDYGYTF
TRBD2 | TRBJ2-7 | TRBV3-1/TRBV3-2 | . | TGTGCCAGCAGCCAAGAGGCGGGGGGTGGGACCTACGAGCAGTACTTC | CASSQEAGGGTYEQYF
. | TRBJ1-2 | TRBV9 | . | TGTGCCAGCAGCTCTGGGGCCGCAGGACCCAACAACTATGGCTACACCTTC | CASSSGAAGPNNYGYTF
TRBD1 | TRBJ2-7 | TRBV3-1/TRBV3-2 | . | TGTGCCAGCAGCCTTAGGACAGGAACCTACGAGCAGTACTTC | CASSLRTGTYEQYF
TRBD1 | TRBJ2-7 | TRBV7-6 | . | TGTGCCAGCAGCTTAGACAGGGGGCAGACCTACGAGCAGTACTTC | CASSLDRGQTYEQYF
. | TRBJ2-7 | TRBV10-3 | . | TGTGCCATCAGTGAGGGGGGGTCAGCGGCCTACGAGCAGTACTTC | CAISEGGSAAYEQYF
. | TRBJ2-7 | TRBV28 | . | TGTGCCAGCAGTTTTGAGGCAGGGGGGAAGGAGCAGTACTTC | CASSFEAGGKEQYF
TRBD1 | TRBJ2-6 | TRBV7-3 | . | TGTGCCAGCAGCCTGGACAGGGGGGCCTCTGGGGCCAACGTCCTGACTTTC | CASSLDRGASGANVLTF
. | TRBJ1-5 | TRBV6-1 | few | TGTGCCAGCAGTGAAGGGGCCGGAAGCGGGAATCAGCCCCAGCATTTT | CASSEGAGSGNQPQHF
. | TRBJ1-2 | TRBV6-1 | once | TGTGCCAGCAGTGATATGGGGAGGGGCAACTATGGCTACACCTTC | CASSDMGRGNYGYTF
. | TRBJ2-7 | TRBV24-1 | . | TGTGCCACCAGTCCGACAGGTAGGTCCTACGAGCAGTACTTC | CATSPTGRSYEQYF
TRBD1 | TRBJ1-1 | TRBV11-2 | . | TGTGCCAGCAGCCTGGACAGGGACTCATGGGCTTTCTTT | CASSLDRDSWAFF
TRBD1 | TRBJ1-5 | TRBV20-1 | . | TGCAGTGGTAGTTCCGGGACAGGGTGGCCCCTCGACTATCAGCCCCAGCATTTT | CSGSSGTGWPLDYQPQHF
TRBD1 | TRBJ1-2 | TRBV13 | . | TGTGCCAGCAGCCCGGAGGGACAGGGAGACTATGGCTACACCTTC | CASSPEGQGDYGYTF
TRBD1 | TRBJ2-7 | TRBV5-1 | . | TGCGCCAGCAGCTTGGCGGGACAGGGGAAGAGCTACGAGCAGTACTTC | CASSLAGQGKSYEQYF
TRBD1 | TRBJ1-2 | TRBV27 | . | TGTGCCAGCAGTCAAAACAGGGGGCAATATGGCTACACCTTC | CASSQNRGQYGYTF
. | TRBJ2-7 | TRBV29-1 | . | TGCAGCGTTGATCAGGGAGAGCAGTACTTC | CSVDQGEQYF